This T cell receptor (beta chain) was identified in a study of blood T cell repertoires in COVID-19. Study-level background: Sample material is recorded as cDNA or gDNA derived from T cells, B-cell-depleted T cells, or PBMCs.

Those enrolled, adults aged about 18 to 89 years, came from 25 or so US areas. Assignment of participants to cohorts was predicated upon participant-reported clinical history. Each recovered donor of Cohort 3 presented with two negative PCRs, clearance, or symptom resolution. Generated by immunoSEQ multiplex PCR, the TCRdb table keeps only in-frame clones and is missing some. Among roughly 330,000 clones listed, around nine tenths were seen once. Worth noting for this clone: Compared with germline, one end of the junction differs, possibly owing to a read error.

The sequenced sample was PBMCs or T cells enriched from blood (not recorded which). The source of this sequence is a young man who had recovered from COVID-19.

This chain's CDR3 is CASSLDGDEQYF. The CDR3 DNA reads as TGTGCTAGCAGTTTAGACGGGGACGAGCAGTACTTC. The chain has TRBV6-6 and TRBJ2-7; possibly TRBD2 for D (5 bases). There are 12 residues in the CDR3. From germline, CDR1 is MNHNY and CDR2 SVGAGI (reference sequence).